Below are 17 T cell receptor beta chains sequenced from a single sample in a study of OX40 agonist ivuxolimab in advanced cancers. Sequencing used immunoSEQ multiplex PCR; TCRdb keeps in-frame clones, though not all of them. There are more than 70,000 clones in the sample; approximately 92% occur only once, and 11% lies in the top ten. The source was CD4+ or CD8+ T cells sorted from blood, collected in a trial of the OX40 agonist ivuxolimab. These TCRs come from an adult with an advanced solid tumor such as melanoma, head and neck, liver or kidney cancer.

The chain recombines TRBV11-3 with TRBJ2-5; D gene ambiguous. There are 14 residues in the CDR3. V lost 5 bases and J lost 3, with 13 bases in between. Germline loops: CDR1 SGHNT, CDR2 YENEEA. CDR3 sequence: CASSPPWSKETQYF. In nucleotides, the CDR3 is TGTGCCAGCAGCCCCCCCTGGTCTAAAGAGACCCAGTACTTC.

V is TRBV28 and J is TRBJ2-3; D is unclear. The germline CDR1 and CDR2 sequences are MDHEN and SYDVKM. CDR3 length: 15 amino acids. V was clipped by 3 bases and J by 2 bases, with 12 bases between them. The CDR3 here is CASSLSTSFTDTQYF. CDR3 DNA: TGTGCCAGCAGTTTGTCGACTTCCTTCACAGATACGCAGTATTTT.

This clone was counted only a few times. The chain joins TRBV7-9 to TRBJ1-2; D remains unclear. CDR3 length: 13 residues. The V gene lost 0 bases and the J gene lost 0 bases, with 2 bases spanning the gap. The germline V gene encodes CDR1 SEHNR and CDR2 FQNEAQ (reference sequence). The CDR3, as DNA: TGTGCCAGCAGCTTAGCGGCTAACTATGGCTACACCTTC. Translation: CASSLAANYGYTF.

The chain joins TRBV4-1 to TRBJ2-3; 10 positions match TRBD2. CDR3 length equals 16 residues. V gave up 3 bases and J gave up 6 bases; unmatched junction bases: 9. Germline lookup yields CDR1 MGHRA and CDR2 YSYEKL. CDR3 sequence reads: CASSQIPSGRIDTQYF. The CDR3 coding sequence is TGCGCCAGCAGCCAGATCCCTAGCGGGAGAATCGATACGCAGTATTTT.

The J gene is TRBJ2-4, the V gene TRBV19; no clear D. Trimming pared 3 bases from V and 2 bases from J, leaving 11 bases between. Germline lookup yields CDR1 LNHDA and CDR2 SQIVND (reference sequence). The CDR3 covers 15 residues. The CDR3 protein is CASSMVGISKNIQYF. Written as DNA, the CDR3 is TGTGCCAGTAGTATGGTGGGCATATCCAAAAACATTCAGTACTTC. Full variable domain (outside the CDR3, taken from reference TRBV19 and TRBJ2-4): DGGITQSPKYLFRKEGQNVTLSCEQNLNHDAMYWYRQDPGQGLRLIYYSQIVNDFQKGDIAEGYSVSREKKESFPLTVTSAQKNPTAFYLCASSMVGISKNIQYFGAGTRLSVL.

This sequence joins TRBV10-3 and TRBJ2-5; 14 bases are a match to TRBD2. CDR1 and CDR2 from the germline V gene are ENHRY and SYGVKD. This CDR3 spans 16 amino acids. J was trimmed by 4 bases and V by 4 bases; bases with no gene match: 5. CDR3 residues: CAISGKGLAGGETQYF. The CDR3 DNA reads as TGTGCCATCAGTGGTAAAGGACTAGCGGGGGGAGAGACCCAGTACTTC.

The V gene is TRBV5-1, the J gene TRBJ2-5; the D call may be TRBD1 or TRBD2 (5 bases each). V dropped 3 bases and J dropped 0 bases, with 15 bases sitting between them. CDR1 SGHRS and CDR2 YFSETQ come from the germline V gene. The CDR3 spans 16 residues. CDR3 sequence (DNA): TGCGCCAGCAGCTGGGGAATGAGGGGTGACCAAGAGACCCAGTACTTC. It yields the protein CASSWGMRGDQETQYF.

The chain combines TRBV6-1 with TRBJ1-2, with 8 nucleotides matching TRBD1. This CDR3 comprises 12 residues. The junction had 2 bases not matched to a gene; V was cut back by 5 bases and J by 6 bases. CDR1 MNHNS and CDR2 SASEGT come from the germline V gene. CDR3 amino acids: CASSLTGDGYTF. The CDR3 coding sequence is TGTGCCAGCAGTCTGACAGGGGATGGCTACACCTTC.

This clone was recorded once. The chain recombines TRBV9 with TRBJ2-3; D possibly corresponds to TRBD1 (5 bases). V was pared by 0 bases and J by 2 bases, with 10 bases between. The CDR3 spans 15 residues. Germline CDR1 and CDR2: SGDLS and YYNGEE. The CDR3 protein is CASSVDGRATDTQYF. CDR3 sequence (DNA): TGTGCCAGCAGCGTAGATGGCAGGGCCACAGATACGCAGTATTTT.

This clone appeared once. This chain uses TRBV2 with TRBJ1-1, with 7 bases identical to TRBD1. J lost 0 bases, V lost 7 bases, and 8 bases had no gene match. The CDR3 is made up of 15 amino acids. Germline CDR1 and CDR2: SNHLY and FYNNEI. The CDR3 DNA reads TGTGCCAGCACCCCCCAAGGGGGCTTGAACACTGAAGCTTTCTTT. Its protein product is CASTPQGGLNTEAFF.

The chain employs TRBV6-4 and TRBJ1-5; D might be TRBD1 (5 bases). Between the trimmed V and J ends, which lost 3 bases and 5 bases, there was a span of 14 bases. CDR1 is MRHNA and CDR2 is SNTAGT in the germline V gene. There are 15 residues in the CDR3. Written as DNA, the CDR3 is TGTGCCAGCAGTGAGCTACCCGGGGCCCATCAGCCCCAGCATTTT. Amino acids: CASSELPGAHQPQHF.

The rearrangement joins TRBV29-1 to TRBJ1-1; no reliable D call. This CDR3 comprises 11 residues. Deletions cut 7 bases from V and 1 base from J, with 7 bases between. The germline gives CDR1 SQVTM, CDR2 ANQGSEA. The CDR3 is CSGVQNTEAFF. The CDR3 DNA is TGCAGCGGCGTTCAGAACACTGAAGCTTTCTTT.

J is TRBJ2-5 and V is TRBV21-1; the table gives TRBD2 as D, unverified against the DNA. The DNA end favors TRBJ2-7, so the J call may be wrong. TRBV21-1 is termed a pseudogene. The CDR3 runs 19 residues. CDR3 sequence: CASSKAKGPPGGSSYEQYF. CDR3 nucleotide sequence: TGTGCCAGCAGCAAAGCTAAGGGACCCCCGGGGGGGAGCTCCTACGAGCAGTACTTC.

The chain couples TRBV4-1 to TRBJ2-7; TRBD2 matches 7 bases. V was clipped by 4 bases and J by 2 bases; unmatched bases: 11. The CDR3 totals 16 residues. Germline lookup yields CDR1 MGHRA and CDR2 YSYEKL. For the CDR3, the DNA is TGCGCCAGCAGCCGTCGGGGGGAGGCGGAGGCCTACGAGCAGTACTTC. This sequence encodes CASSRRGEAEAYEQYF.

The chain joins TRBV4-1 to TRBJ2-7, with D hard to call. The CDR3 consists of 14 residues. The germline V and J ends were trimmed by 4 bases and 2 bases, with 12 bases remaining between them. Germline CDR1 and CDR2: MGHRA and YSYEKL. The CDR3, as DNA: TGCGCCAGCAGCCCGACCCGGGTCCCCTACGAGCAGTACTTC. Its protein product is CASSPTRVPYEQYF.

The V call is TRBV5-1, the J call TRBJ2-6, with 9 nucleotides matching TRBD1. This CDR3 is 19 amino acids long. The germline gives CDR1 SGHRS, CDR2 YFSETQ. The trim removed 3 bases at V and 4 bases at J, leaving 14 bases unmatched. The CDR3 DNA sequence: TGCGCCAGCAGCTGGAGACAGGGGGATAGCCGTCGCGGGGCCAACGTCCTGACTTTC. It specifies CASSWRQGDSRRGANVLTF. The full variable domain, rest sourced from reference TRBV5-1 and TRBJ2-6, is KAGVTQTPRYLIKTRGQQVTLSCSPISGHRSVSWYQQTPGQGLQFLFEYFSETQRNKGNFPGRFSGRQFSNSRSEMNVSTLELGDSALYLCASSWRQGDSRRGANVLTFGAGSRLTVL.

The chain carries TRBV7-9 and TRBJ1-4; D unclear. Germline V gene data show CDR1 as SEHNR and CDR2 as FQNEAQ (reference sequence). This CDR3 contains 14 residues. V was shortened by 3 bases and J by 3 bases, with 8 bases between the two germline ends. CDR3 bases: TGTGCCAGCAGCTTTGGCTCGGCTAATGAAAAACTGTTTTTT. As protein: CASSFGSANEKLFF.